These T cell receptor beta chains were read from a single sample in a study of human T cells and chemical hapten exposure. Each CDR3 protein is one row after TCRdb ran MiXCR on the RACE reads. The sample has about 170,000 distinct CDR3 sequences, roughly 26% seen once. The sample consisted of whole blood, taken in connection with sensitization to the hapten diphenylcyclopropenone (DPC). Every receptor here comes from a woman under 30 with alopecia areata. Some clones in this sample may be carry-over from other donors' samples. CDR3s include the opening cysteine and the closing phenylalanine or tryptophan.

CASSLSSGQETQYF	14	TRBV7-2	TRBJ2-5
CASSPQDRGVRETQYF	16	TRBV6-2/TRBV6-3	TRBJ2-5
CASSPHSGPLGAQHF	15	TRBV9	TRBJ1-5
CASSQEDRAQETQYF	15	TRBV4-3	TRBJ2-5
CASSHSVPAGAAGELFF	17	TRBV9	TRBJ2-2
CSVGNPGADAFF	12	TRBV29-1	TRBJ1-1
CARGDTDTQYF	11	TRBV2	TRBJ2-3
CSARGQLSNQPQHF	14	TRBV20-1	TRBJ1-5
CASSQEKRGGWETQYF	16	TRBV4-3	TRBJ2-5
CSTTGTVSRETQYF	14	TRBV29-1	TRBJ2-5
CASSRGGAVNEQFF	14	TRBV7-2	TRBJ2-1
CASRVLETQYF	11	TRBV12-3/TRBV12-4	TRBJ2-5
CASGYRAEKLFF	12	TRBV2	TRBJ1-4
CAISESVTNYEQYF	14	TRBV10-3	TRBJ2-7
CASSLYLEGIQYF	13	TRBV7-2	TRBJ2-4
CSVGGLADSYEQYF	14	TRBV20-1	TRBJ2-7
CASSFSGVEAYYEQYF	16	TRBV7-2	TRBJ2-7
CASSQANTGELFF	13	TRBV3-1	TRBJ2-2
CASSLQVTDTQYF	13	TRBV12-3/TRBV12-4	TRBJ2-3